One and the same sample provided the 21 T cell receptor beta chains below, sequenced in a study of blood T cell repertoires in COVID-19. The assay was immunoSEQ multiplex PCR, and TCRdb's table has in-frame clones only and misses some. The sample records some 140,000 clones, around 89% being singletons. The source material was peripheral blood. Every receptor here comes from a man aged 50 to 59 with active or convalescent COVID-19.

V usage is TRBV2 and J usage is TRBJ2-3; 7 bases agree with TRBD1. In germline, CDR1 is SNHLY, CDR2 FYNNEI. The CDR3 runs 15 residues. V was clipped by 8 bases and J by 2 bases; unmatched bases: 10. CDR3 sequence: CASRMLGGSTDTQYF. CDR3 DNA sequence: TGTGCCAGCCGAATGCTAGGGGGCTCCACAGATACGCAGTATTTT.

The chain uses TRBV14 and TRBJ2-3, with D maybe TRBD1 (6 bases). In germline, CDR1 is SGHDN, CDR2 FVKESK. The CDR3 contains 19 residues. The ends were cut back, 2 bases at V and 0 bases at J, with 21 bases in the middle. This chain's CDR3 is CASSQPQGPFLSSTDTQYF. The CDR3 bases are TGTGCCAGCAGCCAACCACAGGGACCCTTTCTCTCTAGCACAGATACGCAGTATTTT. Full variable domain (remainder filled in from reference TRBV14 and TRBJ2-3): EAGVTQFPSHSVIEKGQTVTLRCDPISGHDNLYWYRRVMGKEIKFLLHFVKESKQDESGMPNNRFLAERTGGTYSTLKVQPAELEDSGVYFCASSQPQGPFLSSTDTQYFGPGTRLTVL.

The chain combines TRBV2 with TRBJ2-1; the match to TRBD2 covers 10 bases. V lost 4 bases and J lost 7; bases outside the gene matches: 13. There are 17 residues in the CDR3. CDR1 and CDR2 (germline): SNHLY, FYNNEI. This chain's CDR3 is CASSVTSGTIRGNEQFF. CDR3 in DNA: TGTGCCAGCAGTGTCACTAGCGGGACCATCCGTGGGAATGAGCAGTTCTTC.

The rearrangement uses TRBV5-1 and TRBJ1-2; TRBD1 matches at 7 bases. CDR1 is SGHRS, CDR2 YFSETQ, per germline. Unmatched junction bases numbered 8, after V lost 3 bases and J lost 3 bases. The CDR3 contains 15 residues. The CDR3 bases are TGCGCCAGCAGCTCGACAGGGATGGGAGACTATGGCTACACCTTC. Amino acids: CASSSTGMGDYGYTF.

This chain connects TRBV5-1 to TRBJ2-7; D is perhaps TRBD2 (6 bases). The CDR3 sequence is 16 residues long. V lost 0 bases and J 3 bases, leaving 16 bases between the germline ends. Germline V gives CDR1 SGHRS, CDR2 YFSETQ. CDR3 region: CASSLALLAENYEQYF. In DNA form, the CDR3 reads TGCGCCAGCAGCTTGGCCTTACTAGCAGAAAACTACGAGCAGTACTTC.

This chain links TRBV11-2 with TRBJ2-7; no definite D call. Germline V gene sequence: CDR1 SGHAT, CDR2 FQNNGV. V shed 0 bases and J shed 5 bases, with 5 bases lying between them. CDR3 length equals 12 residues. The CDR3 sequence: CASSLEQNEQYF. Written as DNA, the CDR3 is TGTGCCAGCAGCTTAGAGCAGAACGAGCAGTACTTC.

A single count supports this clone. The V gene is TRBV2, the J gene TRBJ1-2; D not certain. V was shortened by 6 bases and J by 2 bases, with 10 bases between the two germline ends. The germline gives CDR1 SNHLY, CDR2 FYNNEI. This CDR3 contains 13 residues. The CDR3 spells CASSLLQNYGYTF. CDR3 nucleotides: TGTGCCAGCAGCCTCCTACAGAACTATGGCTACACCTTC.

The CDR3 protein is CASSLSDRVLNSPLHF. The CDR3 coding sequence is TGTGCCAGCAGCTTAAGTGACAGGGTGCTTAATTCACCCCTCCACTTT. The chain links TRBV7-6 to TRBJ1-6, with 7 bases lining up with TRBD1. With V trimmed by 2 bases and J by 6 bases, 7 bases remained unmatched. The CDR3 length is 16 residues. Germline loops: CDR1 SGHVS, CDR2 FNYEAQ. Using reference TRBV7-6 and TRBJ1-6 for the parts outside the CDR3, the full variable domain is GAGVSQSPRYKVTKRGQDVALRCDPISGHVSLYWYRQALGQGPEFLTYFNYEAQQDKSGLPNDRFSAERPEGSISTLTIQRTEQRDSAMYRCASSLSDRVLNSPLHFGNGTRLTVT.

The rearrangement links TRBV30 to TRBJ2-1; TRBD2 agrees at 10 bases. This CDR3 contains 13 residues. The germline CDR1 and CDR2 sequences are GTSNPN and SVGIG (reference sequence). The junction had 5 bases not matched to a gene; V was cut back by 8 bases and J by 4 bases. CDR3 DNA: TGTGCCCGAAGCGGGGGGGTTTACAATGAGCAGTTCTTC. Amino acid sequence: CARSGGVYNEQFF.

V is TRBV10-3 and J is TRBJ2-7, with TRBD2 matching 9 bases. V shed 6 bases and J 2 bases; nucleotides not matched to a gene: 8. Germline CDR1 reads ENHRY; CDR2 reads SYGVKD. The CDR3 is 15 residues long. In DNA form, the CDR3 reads TGTGCCATCAGCCTCGGGGAGCGGGAGGCCTACGAGCAGTACTTC. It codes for CAISLGEREAYEQYF.

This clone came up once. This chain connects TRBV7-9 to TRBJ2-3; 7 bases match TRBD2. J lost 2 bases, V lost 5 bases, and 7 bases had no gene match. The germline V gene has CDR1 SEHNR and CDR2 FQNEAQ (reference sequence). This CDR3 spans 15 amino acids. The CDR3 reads CASSQTSANTDTQYF. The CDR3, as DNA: TGTGCCAGCAGCCAAACTAGCGCCAACACAGATACGCAGTATTTT. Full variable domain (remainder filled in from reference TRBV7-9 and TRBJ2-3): DTGVSQNPRHKITKRGQNVTFRCDPISEHNRLYWYRQTLGQGPEFLTYFQNEAQLEKSRLLSDRFSAERPKGSFSTLEIQRTEQGDSAMYLCASSQTSANTDTQYFGPGTRLTVL.

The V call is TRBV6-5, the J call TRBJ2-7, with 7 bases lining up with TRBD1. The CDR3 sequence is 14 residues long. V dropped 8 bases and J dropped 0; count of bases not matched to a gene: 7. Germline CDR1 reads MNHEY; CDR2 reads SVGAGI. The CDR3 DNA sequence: TGTGCCAGCGAACTCCGGGACAGCTCCTACGAGCAGTACTTC. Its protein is CASELRDSSYEQYF.

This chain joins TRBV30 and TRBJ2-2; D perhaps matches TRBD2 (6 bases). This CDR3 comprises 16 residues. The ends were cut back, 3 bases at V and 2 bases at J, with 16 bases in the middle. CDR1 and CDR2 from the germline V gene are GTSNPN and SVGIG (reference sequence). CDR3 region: CAWSQNWGENTGELFF. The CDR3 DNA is TGTGCCTGGAGCCAAAATTGGGGGGAAAACACCGGGGAGCTGTTTTTT.

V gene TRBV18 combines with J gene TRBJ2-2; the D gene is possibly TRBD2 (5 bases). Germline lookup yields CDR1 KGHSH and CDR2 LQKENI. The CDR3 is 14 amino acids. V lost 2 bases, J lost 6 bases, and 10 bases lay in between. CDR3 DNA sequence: TGTGCCAGCTCACCAATATCCGGGGCCGGGGAGCTGTTTTTT. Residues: CASSPISGAGELFF.

The CDR3 is CASSSGQGRYNEQFF. The DNA for the CDR3 is TGTGCCAGCAGCTCCGGACAGGGACGGTACAATGAGCAGTTCTTC. This chain connects TRBV11-3 to TRBJ2-1, with 8 bases aligning to TRBD1. The V gene's germline CDR1 is SGHNT and CDR2 YENEEA. CDR3 length: 15 residues. Germline trimming cut 4 bases from V and 4 bases from J; bases unmatched to any gene: 6.

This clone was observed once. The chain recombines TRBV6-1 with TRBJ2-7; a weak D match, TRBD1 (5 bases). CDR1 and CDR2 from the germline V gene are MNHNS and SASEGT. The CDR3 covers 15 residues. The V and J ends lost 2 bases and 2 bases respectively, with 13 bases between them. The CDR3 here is CASSEFGAGPYEQYF. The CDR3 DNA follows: TGTGCCAGCAGTGAATTTGGGGCAGGGCCCTACGAGCAGTACTTC.

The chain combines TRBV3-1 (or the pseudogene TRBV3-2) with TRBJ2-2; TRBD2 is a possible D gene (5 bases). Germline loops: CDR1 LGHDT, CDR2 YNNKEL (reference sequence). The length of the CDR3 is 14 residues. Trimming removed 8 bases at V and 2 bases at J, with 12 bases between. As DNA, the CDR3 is TGTGCCAGCGCGAGCGGAGCCAACACCGGGGAGCTGTTTTTT. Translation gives CASASGANTGELFF.

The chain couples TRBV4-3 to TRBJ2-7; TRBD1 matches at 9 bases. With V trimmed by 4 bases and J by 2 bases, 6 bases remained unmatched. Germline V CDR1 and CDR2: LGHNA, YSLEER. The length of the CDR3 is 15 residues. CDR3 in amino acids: CASSLRTGAPYEQYF. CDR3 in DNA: TGCGCCAGCAGCCTCCGGACAGGGGCCCCCTACGAGCAGTACTTC.

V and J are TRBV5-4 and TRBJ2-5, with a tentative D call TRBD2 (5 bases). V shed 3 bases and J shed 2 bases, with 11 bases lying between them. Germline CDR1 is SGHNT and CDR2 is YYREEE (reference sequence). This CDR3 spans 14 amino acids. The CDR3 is CASSSSGEQETQYF. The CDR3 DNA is TGTGCCAGCAGCTCCTCCGGGGAACAAGAGACCCAGTACTTC.

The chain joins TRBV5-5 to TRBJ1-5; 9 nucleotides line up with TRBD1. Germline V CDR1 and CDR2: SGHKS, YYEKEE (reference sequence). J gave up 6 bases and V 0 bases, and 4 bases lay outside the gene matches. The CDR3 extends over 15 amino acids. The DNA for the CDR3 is TGTGCCAGCAGCTTGGCCGGACAGGGGAGTCAGCCCCAGCATTTT. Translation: CASSLAGQGSQPQHF.

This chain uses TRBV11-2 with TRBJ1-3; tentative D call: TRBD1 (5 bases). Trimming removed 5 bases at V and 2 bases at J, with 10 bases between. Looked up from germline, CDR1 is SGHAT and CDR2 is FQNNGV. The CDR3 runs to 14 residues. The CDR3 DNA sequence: TGTGCCAGCAGCCCACGCAGGGCTGGAAACACCATATATTTT. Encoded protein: CASSPRRAGNTIYF.